Following are 30 T cell receptor beta chains from one sample sequenced in a study of cytomegalovirus exposure and HLA in healthy donors. 60 Vbeta and 13 Jbeta primers were used in PCR. Measured with immunoSEQ multiplex PCR; TCRdb has only the in-frame clones, and not every one. The sample shows 200,000 or so clones, roughly 80% of them seen only once. The sequencing sample was made of PBMCs. The source is a male donor in good health and CMV-seronegative.

The rearrangement links TRBV9 to TRBJ2-3, with D possibly TRBD2 on 6 matching bases. The V gene's germline CDR1 is SGDLS and CDR2 YYNGEE. The germline V and J ends were trimmed by 4 bases and 3 bases, with 18 bases remaining between them. CDR3 length: 16 amino acids. This CDR3 is CASSPRQSRGTDTQYF. The CDR3 coding sequence is TGTGCCAGCAGCCCCCGACAGTCACGGGGGACAGATACGCAGTATTTT.

The chain employs TRBV2 and TRBJ1-5; 7 nucleotides align to TRBD1. With 7 bases clipped from V and 4 bases from J, the junction kept 7 bases outside the gene matches. CDR1 and CDR2 (germline): SNHLY, FYNNEI. The CDR3 spans 14 residues. CDR3 sequence: CASTEGALNQPQHF. The CDR3 nucleotides are TGTGCCAGCACCGAGGGGGCCCTTAATCAGCCCCAGCATTTT.

This chain joins TRBV15 and TRBJ2-3, with D possibly TRBD2 on 6 matching bases. V was shortened by 7 bases and J by 2 bases, with 16 bases between the two germline ends. Germline V lookup: CDR1 LNHNV, CDR2 YYDKDF (reference sequence). The CDR3 is made up of 15 amino acids. CDR3 loop: CATTQGLANTDTQYF. Here the CDR3 DNA reads TGTGCCACCACCCAAGGGCTAGCGAACACAGATACGCAGTATTTT. The variable domain in full, completed from reference TRBV15 and TRBJ2-3, reads DAMVIQNPRYQVTQFGKPVTLSCSQTLNHNVMYWYQQKSSQAPKLLFHYYDKDFNNEADTPDNFQSRRPNTSFCFLDIRSPGLGDTAMYLCATTQGLANTDTQYFGPGTRLTVL.

This chain uses TRBV28 with TRBJ2-3, with 10 bases lining up with TRBD1. V dropped 2 bases and J dropped 3; count of bases not matched to a gene: 2. The germline CDR1 and CDR2 sequences are MDHEN and SYDVKM. CDR3 length: 15 amino acids. The DNA for the CDR3 is TGTGCCAGCAGTTTACGGACAGGGGGGACAGATACGCAGTATTTT. Translated: CASSLRTGGTDTQYF. The complete variable domain, with remaining parts taken from reference TRBV28 and TRBJ2-3, reads DVKVTQSSRYLVKRTGEKVFLECVQDMDHENMFWYRQDPGLGLRLIYFSYDVKMKEKGDIPEGYSVSREKKERFSLILESASTNQTSMYLCASSLRTGGTDTQYFGPGTRLTVL.

V usage is TRBV7-2 and J usage is TRBJ2-5, with a weak D call TRBD2 (6 bases). Trimming removed 3 bases from V and 6 bases from J, with 17 bases in between. This CDR3 has 15 amino acids. The germline gives CDR1 SGHTA, CDR2 FQGNSA. The CDR3 is CASSLYSGRVKTQYF. CDR3 DNA sequence: TGTGCCAGCAGCTTGTATAGCGGTAGGGTAAAGACCCAGTACTTC.

This rearrangement joins TRBV14 to TRBJ2-3; perhaps TRBD2 as D (6 bases). Deletions cut 0 bases from V and 5 bases from J, with 15 bases between. CDR3 size: 16 residues. The germline gives CDR1 SGHDN, CDR2 FVKESK. Here the CDR3 DNA reads TGTGCCAGCAGCCAAGAATGGGCAGGGAGGAAAGATACGCAGTATTTT. Amino acid sequence: CASSQEWAGRKDTQYF.

The chain employs TRBV27 and TRBJ2-5; D perhaps matches TRBD1 (5 bases). The DNA end favors TRBJ2-7, so the J call may be wrong. The CDR3 consists of 14 residues. The germline V gene encodes CDR1 MNHEY and CDR2 SMNVEV (reference sequence). The CDR3 nucleotides read TGTGCCAGCACAATCCGTCTGGGGCCGTACGAGCAGTACTTC. This gives the protein CASTIRLGPYEQYF.

V and J are TRBV6-1 and TRBJ1-2; D unresolved. The CDR3 has 12 residues. Germline CDR1 is MNHNS and CDR2 is SASEGT. Trimming removed 11 bases at V and 4 bases at J, with 14 bases between. For the CDR3, the DNA is TGTGCCGGGAAGGGTAGCGGCTATGGCTACACCTTC. Its protein product is CAGKGSGYGYTF.

The V call is TRBV5-4, the J call TRBJ2-4; TRBD1 matches 7 bases. Germline assignment: CDR1 SGHNT and CDR2 YYREEE (reference sequence). This CDR3 is built from 11 residues. The V gene end was trimmed by 3 bases and the J gene end by 10 bases; junction bases not matched to a gene: 1. CDR3 nucleotides: TGTGCCAGCAGCTGGGGACAGATTCAGTACTTC. Residues: CASSWGQIQYF.

The V call is TRBV5-1, the J call TRBJ2-1; the D gene is possibly TRBD1 (5 bases). Trimming cost V 0 bases and J 2 bases, with 9 bases left between them. The CDR3 spans 15 residues. CDR1 SGHRS and CDR2 YFSETQ come from the germline V gene. The chain's CDR3 is CASSLEGVAYNEQFF. CDR3 sequence (DNA): TGCGCCAGCAGCTTGGAAGGGGTGGCCTACAATGAGCAGTTCTTC. Using reference TRBV5-1 and TRBJ2-1 for the parts outside the CDR3, the full variable domain is KAGVTQTPRYLIKTRGQQVTLSCSPISGHRSVSWYQQTPGQGLQFLFEYFSETQRNKGNFPGRFSGRQFSNSRSEMNVSTLELGDSALYLCASSLEGVAYNEQFFGPGTRLTVL.

The V gene is TRBV28, the J gene TRBJ1-2; D may be TRBD1 (5 bases). There are 15 residues in the CDR3. Per germline, CDR1 MDHEN and CDR2 SYDVKM. Trimming pared 2 bases from V and 8 bases from J, leaving 18 bases between. The CDR3 spells CASSLGAGPREGYTF. DNA of the CDR3: TGTGCCAGCAGTTTAGGGGCAGGGCCAAGAGAGGGCTACACCTTC.

V usage is TRBV5-8 and J usage is TRBJ2-1, with 9 bases identical to TRBD1. This CDR3 region has 15 residues. Germline lookup yields CDR1 SGHTS and CDR2 YDEGEE. V lost 4 bases, J lost 4 bases, and 6 bases stayed unmatched. The CDR3, as DNA: TGTGCCAGCAGCCACGGACAGGGGCGGTACAATGAGCAGTTCTTC. The encoded protein is CASSHGQGRYNEQFF.

V usage is TRBV7-3 and J usage is TRBJ2-7; weak D call: TRBD2 (6 bases). V was trimmed by 5 bases and J by 2 bases, leaving 16 bases between them. CDR1 SGHTA and CDR2 FQGTGA come from the germline V gene. The length of the CDR3 is 15 residues. CDR3 DNA sequence: TGTGCCAGCAGCCAAGATGGTACTAGCACCTACGAGCAGTACTTC. Translated: CASSQDGTSTYEQYF. The whole variable domain, filled in from reference TRBV7-3 and TRBJ2-7, reads GAGVSQTPSNKVTEKGKYVELRCDPISGHTALYWYRQSLGQGPEFLIYFQGTGAADDSGLPNDRFFAVRPEGSVSTLKIQRTERGDSAVYLCASSQDGTSTYEQYFGPGTRLTVT.

V is TRBV14 and J is TRBJ1-2, with 7 bases aligning to TRBD1. This CDR3 comprises 17 residues. V lost 2 bases, J lost 6 bases, and 15 bases stayed unmatched. Looked up from germline, CDR1 is SGHDN and CDR2 is FVKESK. The CDR3 region has the DNA TGTGCCAGCAGCCAACTTTTATCGACAGGGATGGAGGATGGCTACACCTTC. Translation: CASSQLLSTGMEDGYTF. Full variable domain (rest looked up from reference TRBV14 and TRBJ1-2): EAGVTQFPSHSVIEKGQTVTLRCDPISGHDNLYWYRRVMGKEIKFLLHFVKESKQDESGMPNNRFLAERTGGTYSTLKVQPAELEDSGVYFCASSQLLSTGMEDGYTFGSGTRLTVV.

The chain couples TRBV11-2 to TRBJ1-5, with TRBD1 identical over 9 bases. From germline, CDR1 is SGHAT and CDR2 FQNNGV. There are 16 residues in the CDR3. The J segment lost 3 bases and the V segment lost 1 base, leaving 4 bases of the junction unmatched. This CDR3 is CASSLGQGGVNQPQHF. The CDR3 coding sequence is TGTGCCAGCAGCTTAGGACAGGGGGGCGTCAATCAGCCCCAGCATTTT.

This clone was seen a single time. The chain combines TRBV5-4 with TRBJ2-7; 9 nucleotides align to TRBD2. CDR3 length equals 15 residues. Germline V lookup: CDR1 SGHNT, CDR2 YYREEE (reference sequence). V shed 0 bases, J shed 2 bases, and the junction held 3 bases outside the gene matches. The CDR3 is CASSLGLAATYEQYF. DNA for the CDR3: TGTGCCAGCAGCTTGGGACTAGCGGCAACCTACGAGCAGTACTTC.

The V gene is TRBV5-5, the J gene TRBJ2-7, with 12 bases identical to TRBD1. J lost 9 bases, V lost 1 base, and 5 bases had no gene match. CDR1 and CDR2 from the germline V gene are SGHKS and YYEKEE (reference sequence). CDR3 length: 14 residues. CDR3: CASSLRDRGLGQYF. DNA of the CDR3: TGTGCCAGCAGCTTGCGGGACAGGGGGCTTGGGCAGTACTTC.

The chain couples TRBV2 to TRBJ2-2, with D possibly TRBD2 on 6 matching bases. V lost 6 bases to trimming and J lost 3 bases, with 14 bases between them. There are 15 residues in the CDR3. Germline assignment: CDR1 SNHLY and CDR2 FYNNEI. CDR3 bases: TGTGCCAGCAGGGGACTCCCGCGAGACACCGGGGAGCTGTTTTTT. Translating gives CASRGLPRDTGELFF.

This rearrangement joins TRBV14 to TRBJ2-5; 9 positions agree with TRBD1. This CDR3 region has 16 residues. Per germline, CDR1 SGHDN and CDR2 FVKESK. Trimming cost V 4 bases and J 5 bases; bases outside gene matches: 11. For the CDR3, the DNA is TGTGCCAGCAGCCTCCGGGACAGGGCGCGAGGGGAGACCCAGTACTTC. It encodes CASSLRDRARGETQYF.

This chain connects TRBV7-9 to TRBJ2-3, with a possible D match to TRBD2 (6 bases). The CDR3 has 15 amino acids. In germline, CDR1 is SEHNR, CDR2 FQNEAQ (reference sequence). Trimming removed 4 bases from V and 0 bases from J, with 11 bases in between. CDR3 amino acids: CASSSGLLSTDTQYF. The CDR3 coding sequence is TGTGCCAGCAGCTCGGGACTTCTAAGCACAGATACGCAGTATTTT. Drawing the rest from reference TRBV7-9 and TRBJ2-3, the complete variable domain is DTGVSQNPRHKITKRGQNVTFRCDPISEHNRLYWYRQTLGQGPEFLTYFQNEAQLEKSRLLSDRFSAERPKGSFSTLEIQRTEQGDSAMYLCASSSGLLSTDTQYFGPGTRLTVL.

The chain links TRBV9 to TRBJ1-1; 7 bases are shared with TRBD1. Trimming removed 0 bases from V and 0 bases from J; junction bases left unmatched: 14. The CDR3 has 19 residues. Germline CDR1 and CDR2: SGDLS and YYNGEE. The CDR3 protein is CASSVDPGGGQTLNTEAFF. The CDR3 DNA reads as TGTGCCAGCAGCGTAGATCCCGGGGGGGGACAGACTTTGAACACTGAAGCTTTCTTT.

Details on this clone: One end of the junction does not line up with germline, which may come from a read error. This specimen includes other DNA sequences encoding the same CDR3. The rearrangement links TRBV25-1 to TRBJ2-7; TRBD1 is a possible D gene (5 bases). CDR3 length equals 15 residues. The germline CDR1 and CDR2 sequences are MGHDK and SYGVNS. This chain's CDR3 is CASSEGATLRGEQYF. For the CDR3, the DNA is TGCGCCAGCAGTGAAGGGGCGACACTAAGGGGCGAGCAGTACTTC.

J is TRBJ2-7 and V is TRBV9, with a weak D call TRBD2 (6 bases). The CDR3 spans 12 residues. V was cut by 0 bases and J by 6 bases, with 7 bases left in between. Germline CDR1 and CDR2: SGDLS and YYNGEE. This CDR3 is CASSVVGGEQYF. The CDR3, as DNA: TGTGCCAGCAGCGTAGTGGGGGGCGAGCAGTACTTC.

The genes are TRBV4-1 and TRBJ2-1; no firm D call. The CDR3 loop spans 13 amino acids. Germline loops: CDR1 MGHRA, CDR2 YSYEKL. With 4 bases removed from V and 6 bases from J, the gap between germline ends came to 10 bases. The DNA for the CDR3 is TGCGCCAGCAGCCGGCCTCAGGCCAATGAGCAGTTCTTC. Amino acid sequence: CASSRPQANEQFF.

The chain couples TRBV7-6 to TRBJ1-6; a weak D match, TRBD1 (5 bases). In germline, CDR1 is SGHVS, CDR2 FNYEAQ. Trimming removed 1 base from V and 5 bases from J, with 12 bases in between. The CDR3 consists of 16 residues. In nucleotides, the CDR3 is TGTGCCAGCAGCTTAGTAAGGGGCCGCAATAATTCACCCCTCCACTTT. Protein product: CASSLVRGRNNSPLHF.

The chain combines TRBV27 with TRBJ1-2; D gene ambiguous. The germline CDR1 and CDR2 sequences are MNHEY and SMNVEV (reference sequence). Trimming pared 1 base from V and 6 bases from J, leaving 15 bases between. The CDR3 covers 15 residues. The CDR3 sequence is CASSLFGSTPNGYTF. The CDR3, as DNA: TGTGCCAGCAGTTTATTTGGGTCGACTCCAAATGGCTACACCTTC.

The gene calls are TRBV2 and TRBJ1-4, with D uncertain. The CDR3 is 16 amino acids. Trimming took off 4 bases at V and 7 bases at J, with 19 bases between the two ends. Germline CDR1 and CDR2: SNHLY and FYNNEI. The CDR3 coding sequence is TGTGCCAGCAGTGGCCAAGGGCGGGGATTAGGTGAAAAACTGTTTTTT. Translation gives CASSGQGRGLGEKLFF.

This clone occurred once. The J gene is TRBJ2-2, the V gene TRBV5-1; 9 nucleotides agree with TRBD1. Trimming took 4 bases from V and 6 from J; bases not matched to a gene: 7. Germline CDR1 and CDR2: SGHRS and YFSETQ. This CDR3 region has 15 residues. The CDR3 bases are TGCGCCAGCAGCCCTTTGGGACAGGGCTCCGGGGAGCTGTTTTTT. Amino acid sequence: CASSPLGQGSGELFF.

The V gene is TRBV6-6, the J gene TRBJ2-1; D possibly corresponds to TRBD1 (5 bases). Trimming cost V 5 bases and J 8 bases, with 16 bases left between them. CDR1 and CDR2 (germline): MNHNY, SVGAGI (reference sequence). This CDR3 has 14 amino acids. In DNA, the CDR3 is TGTGCCAGCAGTAAGACAGCCCAGGGCTATGAGCAGTTCTTC. Translation: CASSKTAQGYEQFF.

The V gene is TRBV18, the J gene TRBJ2-7; 8 bases align to TRBD2. V lost 4 bases to trimming and J lost 3 bases; unmatched junction nucleotides: 8. The CDR3 runs to 15 residues. Germline loops: CDR1 KGHSH, CDR2 LQKENI. The CDR3 DNA sequence: TGTGCCAGCTCACTTCCGGGACTAGGAGTCTACGAGCAGTACTTC. It translates to CASSLPGLGVYEQYF.